The 31 T cell receptor beta chains below were found in one sample sequenced in a study of blood T cell repertoires in COVID-19. This table comes from immunoSEQ multiplex PCR, and its TCRdb copy is limited to in-frame clones, with some not included. The data show under 200,000 clones, around 89% seen once. The specimen was peripheral blood. Receptor source: a man aged 40-49 years with active or convalescent COVID-19.

V usage is TRBV6-1 and J usage is TRBJ1-6; perhaps TRBD1 as D (5 bases). The CDR3 extends over 14 amino acids. The germline V and J ends were trimmed by 3 bases and 4 bases, with 7 bases remaining between them. Germline values: CDR1 MNHNS, CDR2 SASEGT. CDR3 DNA: TGTGCCAGCAGTGAGACAGCATATAATTCACCCCTCCACTTT. Protein product: CASSETAYNSPLHF.

This clone was seen just once. The chain has TRBV6-1 and TRBJ1-2, with D possibly being TRBD1 (5 bases). The CDR3 covers 16 residues. The V end was cut by 1 base, the J end by 7 bases, with 19 bases between. The germline V gene encodes CDR1 MNHNS and CDR2 SASEGT. The CDR3 DNA reads as TGTGCCAGCAGTGAAGGCTCAGGGTCAAGCAGGTTTGGCTACACCTTC. The encoded protein is CASSEGSGSSRFGYTF.

This clone has more than one count but fewer than ten. The J gene is TRBJ2-5, the V gene TRBV7-6; possible D gene TRBD1, 6 bases. CDR3 length: 15 amino acids. The V gene lost 3 bases and the J gene lost 2 bases, with 13 bases spanning the gap. Germline CDR1 SGHVS, CDR2 FNYEAQ. The CDR3 DNA reads as TGTGCCAGCAGCTTGGAGGACAGCTTTCAAGAGACCCAGTACTTC. It specifies CASSLEDSFQETQYF.

The chain links TRBV24-1 to TRBJ2-2, with TRBD1 matching 10 bases. The CDR3 is 15 residues long. From germline, CDR1 is KGHDR and CDR2 SFDVKD. V shed 3 bases and J 5 bases; nucleotides not matched to a gene: 2. CDR3 sequence reads: CATSDLDRGTGELFF. In nucleotides, the CDR3 is TGTGCCACCAGTGATCTGGACAGGGGGACCGGGGAGCTGTTTTTT.

In this sample, this clone turned up once. V is TRBV28 and J is TRBJ2-7, with 7 bases identical to TRBD1. The CDR3 length is 15 residues. The V gene's germline CDR1 is MDHEN and CDR2 SYDVKM. V gave up 3 bases and J gave up 2 bases; unmatched junction bases: 7. The DNA for the CDR3 is TGTGCCAGCAGTTTTAGGGGGACAGCTGCCTACGAGCAGTACTTC. Translated: CASSFRGTAAYEQYF.

The genes are TRBV11-2 and TRBJ1-1; D gene ambiguous. The CDR3 consists of 13 residues. V lost 5 bases and J 0 bases, leaving 7 bases between the germline ends. The germline gives CDR1 SGHAT, CDR2 FQNNGV. The CDR3 bases are TGTGCCAGCAGCACCACAGTGAACACTGAAGCTTTCTTT. Translated, it gives CASSTTVNTEAFF.

The V call is TRBV5-6, the J call TRBJ1-2, with 11 positions matching TRBD1. CDR1 is SGHDT, CDR2 YYEEEE, per germline. The CDR3 has 16 amino acids. Trimming removed 3 bases from V and 2 bases from J; junction bases left unmatched: 6. CDR3 region: CASSSRGTGGNYGYTF. CDR3 sequence (DNA): TGTGCCAGCAGCTCCCGTGGGACAGGGGGAAACTATGGCTACACCTTC.

The V and J genes are TRBV11-1 and TRBJ1-1; D is perhaps TRBD1 (5 bases). Trimming pared 1 base from V and 0 bases from J, leaving 9 bases between. This CDR3 region has 15 residues. Germline loops: CDR1 SGHAT, CDR2 FQDESV (reference sequence). The CDR3 nucleotides read TGTGCCAGCAGCTTAGGGCTACAGGTGAACACTGAAGCTTTCTTT. This sequence encodes CASSLGLQVNTEAFF. The whole variable domain, filled in from reference TRBV11-1 and TRBJ1-1, reads EAEVAQSPRYKITEKSQAVAFWCDPISGHATLYWYRQILGQGPELLVQFQDESVVDDSQLPKDRFSAERLKGVDSTLKIQPAELGDSAMYLCASSLGLQVNTEAFFGQGTRLTVV.

The chain couples TRBV11-3 to TRBJ2-3; TRBD1 agrees at 8 bases. This CDR3 contains 18 residues. J gave up 0 bases and V 5 bases, and 13 bases lay outside the gene matches. CDR1 SGHNT and CDR2 YENEEA come from the germline V gene. CDR3 nucleotides: TGTGCCAGCAGCCAACCCGGGACAGGCGATATTAGCACAGATACGCAGTATTTT. Translated, it gives CASSQPGTGDISTDTQYF.

The chain recombines TRBV6-5 with TRBJ2-7; D is ambiguous. Between the trimmed V and J ends, which lost 8 bases and 5 bases, there was a span of 10 bases. From germline, CDR1 is MNHEY and CDR2 SVGAGI. The CDR3 is 11 residues long. CDR3 nucleotide sequence: TGTGCCAGCCGCAAACTCCACGAGCAGTACTTC. Encoded protein: CASRKLHEQYF.

This chain's CDR3 is CASSLNRLEAFF. The CDR3 DNA follows: TGTGCCAGCAGTTTAAACCGACTGGAAGCTTTCTTT. The V call is TRBV28, the J call TRBJ1-1; D gene unclear. The CDR3 totals 12 residues. Germline assignment: CDR1 MDHEN and CDR2 SYDVKM. V was trimmed by 2 bases and J by 8 bases, leaving 9 bases between them.

The V gene is TRBV5-1, the J gene TRBJ2-2; TRBD1 might be the D (5 bases). The CDR3 extends over 15 amino acids. Looked up from germline, CDR1 is SGHRS and CDR2 is YFSETQ. Trimming took off 4 bases at V and 1 base at J, with 11 bases between the two ends. DNA of the CDR3: TGCGCCAGCAGCCCGGACAAGTTGAACACCGGGGAGCTGTTTTTT. It codes for CASSPDKLNTGELFF.

The rearrangement uses TRBV6-5 and TRBJ1-2; TRBD1 matches at 7 bases. V shed 6 bases and J 4 bases; nucleotides not matched to a gene: 8. Germline CDR1 is MNHEY and CDR2 is SVGAGI. The CDR3 has 14 amino acids. The CDR3 loop reads CASSMYRGPYGYTF. CDR3 DNA: TGTGCCAGCAGCATGTACAGGGGTCCCTATGGCTACACCTTC.

This rearrangement joins TRBV6-5 to TRBJ2-7, with D hard to call. The CDR3 is 13 amino acids. V was cut by 7 bases and J by 1 base, with 11 bases left in between. The germline V gene encodes CDR1 MNHEY and CDR2 SVGAGI. CDR3 protein: CASTSPWSYEQYF. Written as DNA, the CDR3 is TGTGCCAGCACGAGTCCATGGTCCTACGAGCAGTACTTC.

The genes are TRBV28 and TRBJ2-2; 10 bases match TRBD1. The CDR3 contains 16 residues. The germline V gene has CDR1 MDHEN and CDR2 SYDVKM. V was pared by 2 bases and J by 7 bases, with 7 bases of the junction left unmatched. In DNA, the CDR3 is TGTGCCAGCAGTTTAGGGGGGACAGGGGCCGGCGGGGAGCTGTTTTTT. It encodes CASSLGGTGAGGELFF.

The chain couples TRBV24-1 to TRBJ1-5; perhaps TRBD1 as D (5 bases). V was trimmed by 0 bases and J by 6 bases, leaving 5 bases between them. CDR3 length: 13 amino acids. The germline V gene encodes CDR1 KGHDR and CDR2 SFDVKD. The CDR3 here is CATSDLTGQPQHF. CDR3 sequence (DNA): TGTGCCACCAGTGATTTGACAGGTCAGCCCCAGCATTTT.

The chain uses TRBV24-1 and TRBJ2-7; D is unresolved. V was shortened by 4 bases and J by 3 bases, with 15 bases between the two germline ends. From germline, CDR1 is KGHDR and CDR2 SFDVKD. The CDR3 totals 15 residues. The CDR3 DNA follows: TGTGCCACCAGTGACAGTCAGGCCTCAAACTACGAGCAGTACTTC. Protein sequence: CATSDSQASNYEQYF.

The chain employs TRBV7-9 and TRBJ1-4; the D gene is possibly TRBD1 (6 bases). The ends were cut back, 5 bases at V and 6 bases at J, with 13 bases in the middle. CDR1 SEHNR and CDR2 FQNEAQ come from the germline V gene (reference sequence). The CDR3 sequence is 14 residues long. In DNA form, the CDR3 reads TGTGCCAGCAGCCCCGGGGCAGGGGATGAAAAACTGTTTTTT. This sequence encodes CASSPGAGDEKLFF.

The chain is built from TRBV19 and TRBJ2-3, with 8 bases lining up with TRBD1. There are 14 residues in the CDR3. Germline-derived CDR1 and CDR2 are LNHDA and SQIVND (reference sequence). Trimming removed 5 bases from V and 0 bases from J; junction bases left unmatched: 1. CDR3 loop: CASSDRGSTDTQYF. CDR3 DNA sequence: TGTGCCAGTAGTGACAGGGGAAGCACAGATACGCAGTATTTT.

The V call is TRBV2, the J call TRBJ1-1; a weak D match, TRBD1 (5 bases). CDR3 length equals 15 residues. Trimming removed 6 bases at V and 6 bases at J, with 20 bases between. Germline V gives CDR1 SNHLY, CDR2 FYNNEI. This CDR3 is CASSGDRTRVPEAFF. The CDR3 DNA reads as TGTGCCAGCAGCGGCGACAGAACCAGGGTACCTGAAGCTTTCTTT.

This clone was found once. This chain links TRBV13 with TRBJ2-3; D may be TRBD2 (7 bases). CDR1 and CDR2 from the germline V gene are PRHDT and FYEKMQ (reference sequence). V was cut by 5 bases and J by 0 bases, with 12 bases left in between. This CDR3 has 15 amino acids. CDR3 loop: CASSVRGASTDTQYF. CDR3 in DNA: TGTGCCAGCAGCGTACGGGGGGCTAGCACAGATACGCAGTATTTT.

J is TRBJ2-6 and V is TRBV4-3; no reliable D call. This CDR3 has 15 residues. V was clipped by 4 bases and J by 0 bases, with 7 bases between them. CDR1 is LGHNA, CDR2 YSLEER, per germline. CDR3 sequence reads: CASSPVRSGANVLTF. The CDR3 DNA sequence: TGCGCCAGCAGCCCTGTCCGCTCTGGGGCCAACGTCCTGACTTTC.

The chain uses TRBV19 and TRBJ1-2; 7 bases match TRBD1. This CDR3 is 15 amino acids long. Looked up from germline, CDR1 is LNHDA and CDR2 is SQIVND (reference sequence). After removal of 5 bases from V and 6 bases from J, the junction contained 12 bases not matched to a gene. The CDR3: CASSLRRGNSDGYTF. The CDR3 DNA follows: TGTGCCAGTAGTCTCCGCAGGGGGAACTCCGATGGCTACACCTTC.

This chain links TRBV7-6 with TRBJ2-1; 7 bases are a match to TRBD1. The CDR3 contains 15 residues. Germline CDR1 is SGHVS and CDR2 is FNYEAQ. The junction had 7 bases not matched to a gene; V was cut back by 4 bases and J by 4 bases. CDR3 region: CASSYRDSPYNEQFF. The CDR3 nucleotides are TGTGCCAGCAGCTACCGGGACAGCCCATACAATGAGCAGTTCTTC.

Worth noting for this clone: Other DNA sequences in this sample translate to the same CDR3. This chain uses TRBV6-5 with TRBJ2-1; 8 positions agree with TRBD2. The CDR3 sequence is 12 residues long. CDR1 is MNHEY, CDR2 SVGAGI, per germline. With 4 bases clipped from V and 9 bases from J, the junction kept 2 bases outside the gene matches. The chain's CDR3 is CASSSRGGEQFF. CDR3 nucleotide sequence: TGTGCCAGCAGTTCCCGGGGGGGTGAGCAGTTCTTC.

This clone came up a few times. CDR3 residues: CASSPQLAGGPLNTGELFF. The CDR3, as DNA: TGTGCCAGCAGCCCCCAACTAGCGGGGGGACCATTGAACACCGGGGAGCTGTTTTTT. The gene calls are TRBV9 and TRBJ2-2; 12 nucleotides line up with TRBD2. Germline CDR1 reads SGDLS; CDR2 reads YYNGEE. This CDR3 is built from 19 residues. Trimming at V came to 4 bases and at J to 1 base, leaving 11 bases not matched to a gene.

This chain links TRBV2 with TRBJ2-5, with D perhaps matching TRBD1 (6 bases). The CDR3 sequence is 14 residues long. V lost 6 bases and J 5 bases, leaving 16 bases between the germline ends. Germline assignment: CDR1 SNHLY and CDR2 FYNNEI. The CDR3 reads CASSRGQQWETQYF. In nucleotides, the CDR3 is TGTGCCAGCAGCCGGGGACAACAATGGGAGACCCAGTACTTC.

V gene TRBV5-1 combines with J gene TRBJ2-4, with TRBD2 identical over 13 bases. Germline V CDR1 and CDR2: SGHRS, YFSETQ. J was trimmed by 9 bases and V by 5 bases; bases with no gene match: 11. The CDR3 extends over 16 amino acids. CDR3 DNA: TGCGCCAGCAGTCAGCTAGGGACTAGCGGGACGGGCATTCAGTACTTC. Translation gives CASSQLGTSGTGIQYF.

The CDR3 loop is CATSAFKGTYNEQFF. In DNA form, the CDR3 reads TGTGCCACCAGCGCGTTCAAGGGGACCTACAATGAGCAGTTCTTC. The rearrangement links TRBV15 to TRBJ2-1; D is perhaps TRBD1 (5 bases). The CDR3 is 15 amino acids. Germline CDR1 LNHNV, CDR2 YYDKDF (reference sequence). V gave up 5 bases and J gave up 2 bases, with 13 bases separating them.

This chain joins TRBV11-2 and TRBJ1-4, with D possibly matching TRBD1 (6 bases). The germline V and J ends were trimmed by 4 bases and 6 bases, with 18 bases remaining between them. The CDR3 is 16 amino acids. From germline, CDR1 is SGHAT and CDR2 FQNNGV. CDR3 sequence reads: CASSSETGRTDEKLFF. CDR3 sequence (DNA): TGTGCCAGCAGCTCGGAGACAGGCCGGACCGATGAAAAACTGTTTTTT. The variable domain in full, completed from reference TRBV11-2 and TRBJ1-4, reads EAGVAQSPRYKIIEKRQSVAFWCNPISGHATLYWYQQILGQGPKLLIQFQNNGVVDDSQLPKDRFSAERLKGVDSTLKIQPAKLEDSAVYLCASSSETGRTDEKLFFGSGTQLSVL.

The rearrangement joins TRBV18 to TRBJ2-5, with D possibly matching TRBD1 (6 bases). The V gene lost 6 bases and the J gene lost 3 bases, with 11 bases spanning the gap. This CDR3 spans 13 amino acids. The V gene's germline CDR1 is KGHSH and CDR2 LQKENI. The CDR3 sequence is CASSQGREETQYF. In nucleotides, the CDR3 is TGTGCCAGCTCCCAGGGGCGAGAAGAGACCCAGTACTTC.